This paragraph reports one T cell receptor (beta chain). No antigen is known for it. As the library was built, unique molecular identifiers were attached to individual cDNA molecules. TCRdb re-derived calls from the RACE reads in MiXCR, one entry per CDR3 protein. In the table there are about 81,000 distinct CDR3 sequences, 7.5% to 9.5% of which are singletons. The data are from a study of human T cells and chemical hapten exposure. For the study at large: Predominantly women, the patients had alopecia areata, totalis or universalis.

Overall study findings and caveats: No change in TCRs above 1 in 1000 frequency was produced by DPC sensitization. In the PT1 data, expanded TCR counts showed a positive correlation with patch test score.

The time point here: patch test 1, 2 weeks after DPC sensitization. As for treatment: therapeutic diphenylcyclopropenone sensitization with weekly scalp DPC. This TCR was recovered from a woman aged 25-40 years with alopecia areata. Some clones in this sample may be carry-over from other donors' samples. This material consisted of whole blood, taken in connection with sensitization to the hapten diphenylcyclopropenone (DPC).

In nucleotides, the CDR3 is TGCAGTGCTAGAGGGGCGGCGCGGGGGGGGACAGATACGCAGTATTTT. This codes for CSARGAARGGTDTQYF. V usage is TRBV20-1 and J usage is TRBJ2-3, with TRBD2 identical over 9 bases. CDR1 and CDR2 (germline): DFQATT, SNEGSKA (reference sequence). The trim removed 1 base at V and 3 bases at J, leaving 8 bases unmatched. This CDR3 region has 16 residues.